Listed below are T cell receptor beta chains from one sample, sequenced in a study of cytomegalovirus exposure and HLA in healthy donors. Sequencing used immunoSEQ multiplex PCR; TCRdb keeps in-frame clones, though not all of them. This sample carries around 29,000 clones, 62% of them seen once, and the ten largest clones take around two fifths. Sequencing used PBMCs. All receptors come from a male donor in good health and CMV-seropositive. CDR3s include the opening cysteine and the closing phenylalanine or tryptophan. D genes are given only for firm matches. Part of the rows lack a size; the others show once, few, many or a class for expanded clones.

D gene,J gene,clone size,V gene,CDR3 DNA,CDR3 protein
-,TRBJ1-2,-,TRBV18,TGTGCCAGCTCCCCACTCATAACCGCAGGGGCCTCCTATGGCTACACCTTC,CASSPLITAGASYGYTF
TRBD1,TRBJ1-1,-,TRBV27,TGTGCCAGCAGACAACAGGGGGGGTTTGAAGCTTTCTTT,CASRQQGGFEAFF
-,TRBJ1-6,few,TRBV7-6,TGTGCCAGCAGCTTAGGTATCGGGGGGAGCTCCTATAATTCACCCCTCCACTTT,CASSLGIGGSSYNSPLHF
-,TRBJ1-4,-,TRBV5-1,TGCGCCAGCAGCGGAGTTCCTATCGGAGAAAAACTGTTTTTT,CASSGVPIGEKLFF
TRBD1,TRBJ1-6,-,TRBV23-1,TGCGCCAGCAGTCAAATGGACAGGGGGTGTAATTCACCCCTCCACTTT,CASSQMDRGCNSPLHF
-,TRBJ1-2,-,TRBV15,TGTGCCACCAGCAGAGGCTCTCAGGGTGGGGTGGATGGCTACACCTTC,CATSRGSQGGVDGYTF
-,TRBJ1-1,-,TRBV19,TGTGCCAGTGGGGGGTGGGGCTACGAAGCTTTCTTT,CASGGWGYEAFF
TRBD1,TRBJ1-2,-,TRBV7-6,TGTGCCAGCAGCCCAAGACGGGACAGGGAAGCTAACTATGGCTACACCTTC,CASSPRRDREANYGYTF
-,TRBJ1-1,-,TRBV5-3,TGTGCCAGAAGCCCCAACCCAGAGGAGAACACTGAAGCTTTCTTT,CARSPNPEENTEAFF
-,TRBJ1-1,-,TRBV29-1,TGCAGCGCGACGGGGAACACTGAAGCTTTCTTT,CSATGNTEAFF
-,TRBJ2-7,-,TRBV13,TGTGCCAGCAGCTGGAGGGGGCGCGACTACGAGCAGTACTTC,CASSWRGRDYEQYF
TRBD1,TRBJ1-2,-,TRBV5-4,TGTGCCAGCAGCCTTACAGGGGGGAACTATGGCTACACCTTC,CASSLTGGNYGYTF
TRBD2,TRBJ2-7,-,TRBV5-1,TGCGCCAGCAGCCCTACTACTAGCGGGACCACCTACGAGCAGTACTTC,CASSPTTSGTTYEQYF
TRBD1,TRBJ2-7,-,TRBV5-4,TGTGCCAGCAGCTTTACCGGGACAGTAACCTACGAGCAGTACTTC,CASSFTGTVTYEQYF
-,TRBJ1-4,-,TRBV4-1,TGCGCCAGCAGCCAGCTAGGGGTTGGAACTAATGAAAAACTGTTTTTT,CASSQLGVGTNEKLFF
-,TRBJ1-1,few,TRBV29-1,TGCAGCGGATCGGGACACTTGAACACTGAAGCTTTCTTT,CSGSGHLNTEAFF
-,TRBJ2-3,once,TRBV20-1,TGCAGCCCATCAATTACAGATACGCAGTATTTT,CSPSITDTQYF
TRBD1,TRBJ2-5,-,TRBV4-1,TGCGCCAGCAGCCAAGAACCGGGACAGGGGGTGGAAGAGACCCAGTACTTC,CASSQEPGQGVEETQYF
-,TRBJ2-5,-,TRBV5-6,TGTGCCAGCAGCTTGAGTAAAGGGGCAGAGACCCAGTACTTC,CASSLSKGAETQYF
TRBD2,TRBJ2-3,-,TRBV5-6,TGTGCCAGCAGCATTAGGACTAGCGGGGGAAAAACAAGCACAGATACGCAGTATTTT,CASSIRTSGGKTSTDTQYF
-,TRBJ2-1,-,TRBV6-6,TGTGCCAGCAGAAGGGGGGGGCACTACAATGAGCAGTTCTTC,CASRRGGHYNEQFF
TRBD2,TRBJ2-5,few,TRBV6-1,TGTGCCAGCAGTGGGACTAGCGGGGGGGCAGAGACCCAGTACTTC,CASSGTSGGAETQYF
TRBD1,TRBJ2-2,-,TRBV5-1,TGCGCCACCAATACAGGGGTCGGGGAGCTGTTTTTT,CATNTGVGELFF
-,TRBJ2-5,-,TRBV10-1,TGCGCCAGCAGTGAGGGTGCCAGCGTACTACAAGAGACCCAGTACTTC,CASSEGASVLQETQYF
-,TRBJ1-4,-,TRBV15,TGTGCCACCAACCAAGGACTCGCAGGTGAAAAACTGTTTTTT,CATNQGLAGEKLFF
TRBD1,TRBJ1-1,-,TRBV19,TGTGCCAGTAGACCGGACAGGGTGGGGAACACTGAAGCTTTCTTT,CASRPDRVGNTEAFF
-,TRBJ2-1,-,TRBV6-4,TGTGCCAGCAGCGCGAGGAGCTCCTACAATGAGCAGTTCTTC,CASSARSSYNEQFF
TRBD2,TRBJ2-3,-,TRBV9,TGTGCCAGCAGTCCTGCCCCGGGACTAGCGGGAGAGGATACGCAGTATTTT,CASSPAPGLAGEDTQYF
-,TRBJ2-7,-,TRBV11-2,TGTGCCAGCAGCCCGGACATGGGTTACGAGCAGTACTTC,CASSPDMGYEQYF
-,TRBJ2-3,-,TRBV10-1,TGCGCCAGCAGTAAGCTCGGGAGAGGCACAGATACGCAGTATTTT,CASSKLGRGTDTQYF
TRBD1,TRBJ2-2,-,TRBV18,TGTGCCAGCTCACCTTCGGGACAGGGGTCCACCGGGGAGCTGTTTTTT,CASSPSGQGSTGELFF
TRBD2,TRBJ2-3,-,TRBV5-1,TGCGCCAGCAGCCCCTGGACTAGCGGCACAGATACGCAGTATTTT,CASSPWTSGTDTQYF
TRBD1,TRBJ1-5,many,TRBV18,TGTGCCAGCTCACTTACAGGGGGTGATCAGCCCCAGCATTTT,CASSLTGGDQPQHF
-,TRBJ2-1,few,TRBV12-5,TGTGCTAGTGGTTTGATCGTCGATGAGCAGTTCTTC,CASGLIVDEQFF
-,TRBJ2-3,-,TRBV6-6,TGTGCCAGCAGTTACCGGGAGACAGATACGCAGTATTTT,CASSYRETDTQYF
-,TRBJ1-2,-,TRBV27,TGTGCCAGCAGAGCGGGAGGCACAGCCTATGGCTACACCTTC,CASRAGGTAYGYTF
TRBD2,TRBJ2-1,-,TRBV27,TGTGCCAGCAGTTTATCAGGGACTAGCCCCCATGAGCAGTTCTTC,CASSLSGTSPHEQFF
-,TRBJ1-2,-,TRBV5-1,TGCGCCAGCAGCCCGGGCGGACAGATAAGTTATGGCTACACCTTC,CASSPGGQISYGYTF
-,TRBJ1-1,-,TRBV30,TGTGCCAAACAGGTCGGGACTGAAGCTTTCTTT,CAKQVGTEAFF
TRBD2,TRBJ2-5,-,TRBV6-5,TGTGCCAGCAGTTCCTCGGCGGGAGGGTCAACAGAGACCCAGTACTTC,CASSSSAGGSTETQYF
-,TRBJ1-1,-,TRBV6-1,TGTGCCAGCAGTGACAGGGAAAACACTGAAGCTTTCTTT,CASSDRENTEAFF
-,TRBJ2-7,-,TRBV10-2,TGCGCCAGCAGTCGACAGGCTGTGCTTTCCGAGCAGTACTTC,CASSRQAVLSEQYF
-,TRBJ1-1,-,TRBV18,TGTGCCAGCTCACCAGGGGCAGGTCTTGAAGCTTTCTTT,CASSPGAGLEAFF
-,TRBJ1-2,-,TRBV5-4,TGTGCCAGCAGCTTCGACACCTATGGCTACACCTTC,CASSFDTYGYTF
-,TRBJ1-1,-,TRBV5-1,TGCGCCAGCAGCCTCCGGGACTCAAAGCGGAACACTGAAGCTTTCTTT,CASSLRDSKRNTEAFF
TRBD2,TRBJ2-5,-,TRBV19,TGTGCCAGTAGCCCCGGGACTACCCAAGAGACCCAGTACTTC,CASSPGTTQETQYF
TRBD2,TRBJ2-3,-,TRBV7-9,TGTGCCAGCAGCTTTGTGGAAGCGGGGATAAATACGCAGTATTTT,CASSFVEAGINTQYF